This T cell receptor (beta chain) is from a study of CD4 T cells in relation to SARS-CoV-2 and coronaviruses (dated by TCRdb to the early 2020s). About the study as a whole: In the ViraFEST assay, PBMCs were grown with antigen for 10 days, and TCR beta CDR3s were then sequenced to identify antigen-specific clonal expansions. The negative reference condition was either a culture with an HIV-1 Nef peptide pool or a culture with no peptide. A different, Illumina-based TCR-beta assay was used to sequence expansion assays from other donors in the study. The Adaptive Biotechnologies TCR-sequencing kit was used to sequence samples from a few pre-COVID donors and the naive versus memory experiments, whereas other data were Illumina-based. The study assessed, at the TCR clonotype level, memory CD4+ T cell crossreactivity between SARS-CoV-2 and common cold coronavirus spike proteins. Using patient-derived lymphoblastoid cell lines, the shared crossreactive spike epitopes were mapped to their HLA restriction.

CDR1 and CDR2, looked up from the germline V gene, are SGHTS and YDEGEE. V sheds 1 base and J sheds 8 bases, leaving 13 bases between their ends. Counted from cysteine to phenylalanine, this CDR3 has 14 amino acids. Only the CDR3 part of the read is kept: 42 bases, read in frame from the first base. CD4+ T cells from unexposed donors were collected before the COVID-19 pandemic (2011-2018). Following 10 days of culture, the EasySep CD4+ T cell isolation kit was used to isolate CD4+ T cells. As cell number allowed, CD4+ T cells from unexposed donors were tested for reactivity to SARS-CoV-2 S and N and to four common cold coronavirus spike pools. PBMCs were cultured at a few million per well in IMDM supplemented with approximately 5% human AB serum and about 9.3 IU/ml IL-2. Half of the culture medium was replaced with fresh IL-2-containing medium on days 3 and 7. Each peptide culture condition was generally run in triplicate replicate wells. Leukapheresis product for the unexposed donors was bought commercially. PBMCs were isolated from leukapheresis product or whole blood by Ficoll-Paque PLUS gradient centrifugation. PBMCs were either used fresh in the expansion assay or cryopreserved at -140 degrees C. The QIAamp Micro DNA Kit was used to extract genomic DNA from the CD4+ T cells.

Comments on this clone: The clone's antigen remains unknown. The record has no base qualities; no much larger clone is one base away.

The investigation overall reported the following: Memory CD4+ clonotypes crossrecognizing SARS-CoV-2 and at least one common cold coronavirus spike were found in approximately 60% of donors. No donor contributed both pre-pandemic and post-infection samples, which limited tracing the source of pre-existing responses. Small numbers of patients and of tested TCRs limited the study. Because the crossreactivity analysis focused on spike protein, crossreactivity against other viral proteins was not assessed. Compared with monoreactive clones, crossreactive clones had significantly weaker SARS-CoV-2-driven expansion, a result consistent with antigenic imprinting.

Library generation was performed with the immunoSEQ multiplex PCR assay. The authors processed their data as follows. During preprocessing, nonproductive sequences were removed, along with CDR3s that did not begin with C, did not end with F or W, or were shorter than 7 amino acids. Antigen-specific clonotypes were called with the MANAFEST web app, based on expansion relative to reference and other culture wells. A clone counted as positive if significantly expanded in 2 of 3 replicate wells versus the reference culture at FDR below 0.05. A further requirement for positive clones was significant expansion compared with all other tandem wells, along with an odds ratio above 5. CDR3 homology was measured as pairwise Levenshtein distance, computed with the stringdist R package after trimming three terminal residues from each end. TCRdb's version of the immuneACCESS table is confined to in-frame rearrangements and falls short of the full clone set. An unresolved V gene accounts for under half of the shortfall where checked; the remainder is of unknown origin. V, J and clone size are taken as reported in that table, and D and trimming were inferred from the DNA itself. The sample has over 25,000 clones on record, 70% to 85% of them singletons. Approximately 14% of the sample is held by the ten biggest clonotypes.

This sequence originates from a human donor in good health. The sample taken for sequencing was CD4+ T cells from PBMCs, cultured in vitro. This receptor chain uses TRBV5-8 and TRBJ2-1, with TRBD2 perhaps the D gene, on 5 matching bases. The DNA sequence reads TGTGCCAGCAGCTTGCGAACTAGGGCCCATGAGCAGTTCTTC. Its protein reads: CASSLRTRAHEQFF. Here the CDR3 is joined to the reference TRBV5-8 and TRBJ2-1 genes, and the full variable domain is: EAGVTQSPTHLIKTRGQQATLRCSPISGHTSVYWYQQALGLGLQFLLWYDEGEERNRGNFPPRFSGRQFPNYSSELNVNALELEDSALYLCASSLRTRAHEQFFGPGTRLTVL.